This T cell receptor beta chain was sequenced for a study of blood T cell repertoires in COVID-19. Study information: Samples came from the United States, Italy and Spain, spanning acute and convalescent COVID-19.

How the authors handled the data: Estimation of nucleated cell counts was performed using reference gene primer amplification. This table comes from immunoSEQ multiplex PCR, and its TCRdb copy is limited to in-frame clones, with some not included. The D gene and trimming were derived from the DNA, and the V and J assignments and clone size from that table. The top ten hold 4% of the sample, which has roughly 250,000 clones, roughly 86% seen once. The germline V gene encodes CDR1 SGHRS and CDR2 YFSETQ. The V segment lost 0 bases and the J segment 1 base; nucleotides outside the gene matches: 4. The CDR3 spans 16 residues.

The rearrangement joins TRBV5-1 to TRBJ2-3, with 8 bases identical to TRBD2. The sequence was collected from a man aged 50 or older with acute or convalescent COVID-19. The sample comprised peripheral blood. The CDR3 is CASSLGTSTGTDTQYF. The CDR3 DNA reads TGCGCCAGCAGCTTGGGGACTAGCACTGGCACAGATACGCAGTATTTT.